The 19 T cell receptor beta chains below come from one sample, sequenced in a study of cytomegalovirus exposure and HLA in healthy donors. Primers: 60 Vbeta forward and 13 Jbeta reverse. The method was immunoSEQ multiplex PCR; TCRdb's version includes in-frame clones alone and lacks a portion of them. The data contain around 89,000 clones, roughly 80% of them seen just once; the ten biggest clones take up roughly 1.1%. Sequences were obtained from PBMCs. Source of these receptors: a girl aged 2 to 9 in good health and CMV-seropositive.

The rearrangement links TRBV10-1 to TRBJ1-4, with a weak D call TRBD1 (5 bases). Germline V lookup: CDR1 WNHNN, CDR2 SYGVQD (reference sequence). V was clipped by 3 bases and J by 2 bases, with 13 bases between them. CDR3 size: 16 residues. The CDR3 DNA reads TGCGCCAGCAGTGAAGGTCCAGGGAACACTAATGAAAAACTGTTTTTT. This encodes CASSEGPGNTNEKLFF.

V is TRBV21-1 and J is TRBJ2-6; the D call TRBD2 from the table was never checked on the DNA. TRBV21-1 is tagged as a pseudogene. This CDR3 region has 17 residues. The CDR3 sequence is CASINPIAGTGANVLTF. The CDR3 region has the DNA TGTGCCAGCATTAACCCGATAGCGGGAACTGGGGCCAACGTCCTGACTTTC.

The chain joins TRBV5-1 to TRBJ1-1; no definite D call. Germline lookup yields CDR1 SGHRS and CDR2 YFSETQ. V gave up 0 bases and J gave up 3 bases, with 12 bases separating them. This CDR3 has 15 residues. This CDR3 reads CASSLDYRKYTEAFF. CDR3 nucleotide sequence: TGCGCCAGCAGCTTGGATTACAGAAAATACACTGAAGCTTTCTTT.

This chain uses TRBV19 with TRBJ1-5, with D unresolved. Germline assignment: CDR1 LNHDA and CDR2 SQIVND (reference sequence). The CDR3 is made up of 12 amino acids. The V and J ends lost 3 bases and 7 bases respectively, with 7 bases between them. CDR3 residues: CASSIERQPQHF. CDR3 bases: TGTGCCAGTAGTATTGAGAGACAGCCCCAGCATTTT.

The J gene is TRBJ2-1, the V gene TRBV30; TRBD1 might be the D (5 bases). The CDR3 contains 17 residues. In germline, CDR1 is GTSNPN, CDR2 SVGIG (reference sequence). Between the trimmed V and J ends, which lost 0 bases and 8 bases, there was a span of 23 bases. CDR3 nucleotides: TGTGCCTGGAGTGTACATTCCCCGGGCAGGGCTGAGGATGAGCAGTTCTTC. Translating gives CAWSVHSPGRAEDEQFF.

The V gene is TRBV9, the J gene TRBJ2-5; no clear D. Germline CDR1 reads SGDLS; CDR2 reads YYNGEE. With 0 bases removed from V and 4 bases from J, the gap between germline ends came to 7 bases. The CDR3 is 13 residues long. The CDR3: CASSVGNRETQYF. The CDR3 DNA is TGTGCCAGCAGCGTAGGGAACAGAGAGACCCAGTACTTC.

V usage is TRBV6-5 and J usage is TRBJ1-5, with 8 bases matching TRBD1. This CDR3 has 15 residues. From germline, CDR1 is MNHEY and CDR2 SVGAGI. The J segment lost 5 bases and the V segment lost 2 bases, leaving 5 bases of the junction unmatched. CDR3 DNA: TGTGCCAGCAGTTACACGACAGGGGCGGATCAGCCCCAGCATTTT. Protein product: CASSYTTGADQPQHF.

The rearrangement uses TRBV6-1 and TRBJ1-5; D remains unclear. This CDR3 is built from 12 residues. Germline V gene lookup returns CDR1 MNHNS and CDR2 SASEGT. V was cut by 2 bases and J by 7 bases, with 6 bases left in between. The chain's CDR3 is CASSEPGQPQHF. Written as DNA, the CDR3 is TGTGCCAGCAGTGAACCAGGACAGCCCCAGCATTTT.

In its sample, this clone was seen a few times. This chain connects TRBV28 to TRBJ1-5; D is perhaps TRBD1 (5 bases). CDR1 MDHEN and CDR2 SYDVKM come from the germline V gene. V lost 7 bases to trimming and J lost 2 bases, with 18 bases between them. There are 16 residues in the CDR3. CDR3 sequence (DNA): TGTGCCAGCACCGCCGGCGGGGGATTGGGCAATCAGCCCCAGCATTTT. Its protein product is CASTAGGGLGNQPQHF.

This clone has just one count. This chain uses TRBV7-9 with TRBJ2-7; the match to TRBD1 covers 7 bases. Germline V lookup: CDR1 SEHNR, CDR2 FQNEAQ (reference sequence). The V gene end was trimmed by 7 bases and the J gene end by 3 bases; junction bases not matched to a gene: 9. CDR3 length: 14 residues. CDR3 coding DNA: TGTGCCAGCACAGAGGGACAGAGATACTACGAGCAGTACTTC. Its translation is CASTEGQRYYEQYF.

V and J are TRBV20-1 and TRBJ1-1; weak D call: TRBD1 (6 bases). V lost 6 bases and J 4 bases, leaving 9 bases between the germline ends. The CDR3 loop spans 11 amino acids. Germline CDR1 is DFQATT and CDR2 is SNEGSKA (reference sequence). CDR3 amino acids: CSAAGVTEAFF. The CDR3 DNA is TGCAGTGCCGCAGGGGTCACTGAAGCTTTCTTT.

CDR3 nucleotides: TGTGCCTGGAGTTTCGACAGGCTTATTGCTGAAGCTTTCTTT. Protein: CAWSFDRLIAEAFF. The chain combines TRBV30 with TRBJ1-1; D perhaps matches TRBD1 (6 bases). CDR1 is GTSNPN, CDR2 SVGIG, per germline (reference sequence). Trimming pared 2 bases from V and 6 bases from J, leaving 16 bases between. The CDR3 extends over 14 amino acids.

This clone was observed a few times. V gene TRBV18 combines with J gene TRBJ2-5; 7 bases line up with TRBD2. CDR3 length: 13 amino acids. Germline CDR1 KGHSH, CDR2 LQKENI. V lost 0 bases to trimming and J lost 5 bases; unmatched junction nucleotides: 0. The chain's CDR3 is CASSPPGGETQYF. The CDR3 DNA sequence: TGTGCCAGCTCACCACCGGGAGGGGAGACCCAGTACTTC.

This clone was seen a single time. This chain joins TRBV5-1 and TRBJ1-5; 7 positions match TRBD1. The ends lost 4 bases at V and 0 bases at J; junction bases unmatched: 4. There are 15 residues in the CDR3. CDR1 is SGHRS and CDR2 is YFSETQ in the germline V gene. In DNA, the CDR3 is TGCGCCAGCAGCATAGGGACAGATAGCAATCAGCCCCAGCATTTT. Protein: CASSIGTDSNQPQHF.

Details on this clone: Relative to the germline gene, one junction end is altered; a read error may explain this. The CDR3 region has the DNA TGCAGTGCTAGTCGGTCTCACCTAATTTTT. Its translation: CSASRSHLIF. The V and J genes are TRBV20-1 and TRBJ1-4, with D uncertain. CDR1 and CDR2 from the germline V gene are DFQATT and SNEGSKA (reference sequence). This CDR3 contains 10 residues.

The rearrangement joins TRBV18 to TRBJ1-5; 9 nucleotides agree with TRBD1. V gave up 5 bases and J gave up 5 bases; unmatched junction bases: 4. The CDR3 has 14 residues. Germline V CDR1 and CDR2: KGHSH, LQKENI. As DNA, the CDR3 is TGTGCCAGCTCAAGACAGGGGGGGGATCAGCCCCAGCATTTT. It codes for CASSRQGGDQPQHF.

The chain uses TRBV4-2 and TRBJ1-1, with D perhaps matching TRBD1 (6 bases). Trimming left V 4 bases short and J 1 base short, with 13 bases between. Germline V gene sequence: CDR1 LGHNA, CDR2 YNFKEQ. The CDR3 extends over 15 amino acids. CDR3 in amino acids: CASSPLGGANTEAFF. DNA for the CDR3: TGTGCCAGCAGCCCTCTCGGGGGGGCGAACACTGAAGCTTTCTTT.

The V gene is TRBV5-6, the J gene TRBJ1-2, with 7 bases fitting TRBD1. V gave up 0 bases and J gave up 4 bases; unmatched junction bases: 9. This CDR3 has 16 residues. Germline V gene sequence: CDR1 SGHDT, CDR2 YYEEEE. This CDR3 reads CASSLGWSGGRYGYTF. The CDR3 region has the DNA TGTGCCAGCAGCTTGGGGTGGTCAGGGGGACGCTATGGCTACACCTTC.

This sequence joins TRBV5-1 and TRBJ2-7; 9 bases line up with TRBD1. This CDR3 has 19 residues. Germline V gives CDR1 SGHRS, CDR2 YFSETQ. Trimming at V came to 5 bases and at J to 3 bases, leaving 21 bases not matched to a gene. In DNA, the CDR3 is TGCGCCAGCAGTTATGCCGGGACAGGGACTCGCTCTCTCCTCTACGAGCAGTACTTC. This codes for CASSYAGTGTRSLLYEQYF.